Below are 17 T cell receptor beta chains sequenced from a single sample in a study of cytomegalovirus exposure and HLA in healthy donors. PCR used 60 Vbeta primers and 13 Jbeta primers. TCRdb keeps only in-frame clones here, not all; method: immunoSEQ multiplex PCR. The repertoire includes 200,000 or so clones, around 86% of them detected once, and 5.5% to 7.5% sits in the top ten. The specimen was PBMCs. The receptor set was obtained from a woman between 50 and 59 years old in good health and CMV-seropositive.

V usage is TRBV11-2 and J usage is TRBJ1-2; D may be TRBD1 (5 bases). The CDR3 covers 15 residues. V shed 5 bases and J shed 6 bases, with 19 bases lying between them. Germline loops: CDR1 SGHAT, CDR2 FQNNGV. CDR3 nucleotides: TGTGCCAGCAGCCCCACTACTTCAGGGTGGGATGGCTACACCTTC. Its translation: CASSPTTSGWDGYTF.

This clone appeared a single time. The chain has TRBV11-2 and TRBJ1-2; no definite D call. This CDR3 has 12 amino acids. Trimming took 5 bases from V and 4 from J, leaving 8 bases between them. Germline V CDR1 and CDR2: SGHAT, FQNNGV. The chain's CDR3 is CASSVGSYGYTF. Written as DNA, the CDR3 is TGTGCCAGCAGCGTGGGCTCCTATGGCTACACCTTC.

This clone was found a few times. The V and J genes are TRBV5-4 and TRBJ2-5; 9 nucleotides align to TRBD2. The germline gives CDR1 SGHNT, CDR2 YYREEE (reference sequence). With 2 bases clipped from V and 5 bases from J, the junction kept 13 bases outside the gene matches. The CDR3 spans 17 residues. CDR3 nucleotide sequence: TGTGCCAGCAGCTTCCTAGGAGCGGGAGGCCCCCGGGAGACCCAGTACTTC. Its protein is CASSFLGAGGPRETQYF.

This chain joins TRBV10-3 and TRBJ1-1, with TRBD1 identical over 9 bases. Per germline, CDR1 ENHRY and CDR2 SYGVKD. With 4 bases clipped from V and 2 bases from J, the junction kept 2 bases outside the gene matches. The CDR3 contains 14 residues. CDR3 in DNA: TGTGCCATCAGTGGACAGGGGGGTAACACTGAAGCTTTCTTT. The encoded protein is CAISGQGGNTEAFF.

V gene TRBV19 combines with J gene TRBJ2-6; D is unclear. The germline V gene encodes CDR1 LNHDA and CDR2 SQIVND (reference sequence). V gave up 11 bases and J gave up 4 bases, with 6 bases separating them. The CDR3 extends over 11 amino acids. CDR3 residues: CASRGANVLTF. CDR3 sequence (DNA): TGTGCCTCGCGGGGGGCCAACGTCCTGACTTTC.

The J gene is TRBJ2-2, the V gene TRBV5-4, with D maybe TRBD2 (7 bases). This CDR3 spans 17 amino acids. CDR1 is SGHNT and CDR2 is YYREEE in the germline V gene (reference sequence). The V end was cut by 4 bases, the J end by 0 bases, with 16 bases between. The CDR3 nucleotides read TGTGCCAGCAGCAGGGGGGGGGTACAGGCGAACACCGGGGAGCTGTTTTTT. Its protein is CASSRGGVQANTGELFF.

The chain has TRBV11-2 and TRBJ2-7; D not resolved. Trimming removed 1 base from V and 3 bases from J, with 7 bases in between. Germline V gives CDR1 SGHAT, CDR2 FQNNGV. The CDR3 loop spans 13 amino acids. CDR3 sequence (DNA): TGTGCCAGCAGCTTAGTGTCCGGCTACGAGCAGTACTTC. Translating gives CASSLVSGYEQYF.

The chain uses TRBV7-2 and TRBJ1-6, with 9 bases fitting TRBD1. Germline loops: CDR1 SGHTA, CDR2 FQGNSA. CDR3 length equals 15 residues. J was trimmed by 8 bases and V by 5 bases; bases with no gene match: 7. The CDR3 nucleotides read TGTGCCAGCAGCATCAACGACAGGGGGGATTCACCCCTCCACTTT. It translates to CASSINDRGDSPLHF.

This chain uses TRBV7-8 with TRBJ1-3, with D perhaps matching TRBD1 (5 bases). The CDR3 runs 14 residues. V lost 5 bases and J lost 8, with 16 bases in between. Per germline, CDR1 SGHVS and CDR2 FQNEAQ. CDR3: CASSPIHGDYTIYF. The CDR3 nucleotides are TGTGCCAGCAGCCCAATCCATGGGGACTACACCATATATTTT.

This rearrangement joins TRBV5-1 to TRBJ1-3; tentative D call: TRBD1 (5 bases). The CDR3 consists of 13 residues. The germline CDR1 and CDR2 sequences are SGHRS and YFSETQ. The V and J ends lost 4 bases and 0 bases respectively, with 5 bases between them. As DNA, the CDR3 is TGCGCCAGCAGCGACAGCTCTGGAAACACCATATATTTT. The encoded protein is CASSDSSGNTIYF. The complete variable domain, with remaining parts taken from reference TRBV5-1 and TRBJ1-3, reads KAGVTQTPRYLIKTRGQQVTLSCSPISGHRSVSWYQQTPGQGLQFLFEYFSETQRNKGNFPGRFSGRQFSNSRSEMNVSTLELGDSALYLCASSDSSGNTIYFGEGSWLTVV.

This sequence joins TRBV27 and TRBJ2-7; D possibly corresponds to TRBD1 (5 bases). The CDR3 has 13 amino acids. The germline gives CDR1 MNHEY, CDR2 SMNVEV (reference sequence). Trimming took 0 bases from V and 7 from J, leaving 10 bases between them. The CDR3 here is CASSLSGRAEQYF. The DNA for the CDR3 is TGTGCCAGCAGTTTATCCGGCAGGGCGGAGCAGTACTTC.

A single count supports this clone. The CDR3 carries no conserved terminal phenylalanine or tryptophan, so it likely arises from a read error. It is unclear where the CDR3 begins or ends on the DNA, so no DNA is shown, and the CDR3 is as TCRdb lists it. The chain links TRBV7-9 to TRBJ1-1; no DNA check was done on the table's D call, TRBD1. Germline loops: CDR1 SEHNR, CDR2 FQNEAQ (reference sequence). The CDR3 is 12 residues long, counting both termini. CDR3 sequence reads: CASSLSRDTISI.

The DNA of the CDR3 is TGTGCCAGCAGCCCGGACAGGGGGATATCCTACGAGCAGTACTTC. It yields the protein CASSPDRGISYEQYF. This rearrangement joins TRBV28 to TRBJ2-7; 10 positions agree with TRBD1. The CDR3 sequence is 15 residues long. J lost 1 base, V lost 6 bases, and 6 bases had no gene match. Per germline, CDR1 MDHEN and CDR2 SYDVKM.

The genes are TRBV7-9 and TRBJ2-3; TRBD2 matches at 14 bases. This CDR3 region has 17 residues. Germline V lookup: CDR1 SEHNR, CDR2 FQNEAQ (reference sequence). The junction had 7 bases not matched to a gene; V was cut back by 2 bases and J by 6 bases. The CDR3 nucleotides are TGTGCCAGCAGCTTATGGGGGACTAGCGGGAGATCGGATACGCAGTATTTT. This translates into CASSLWGTSGRSDTQYF.

The chain recombines TRBV7-8 with TRBJ1-2; D uncertain. CDR3 length: 18 residues. V lost 1 base to trimming and J lost 4 bases, with 22 bases between them. Germline V gives CDR1 SGHVS, CDR2 FQNEAQ. CDR3 sequence (DNA): TGTGCCAGCAGCTTAGGGGTTGTCGAGGCGCAAGCTCTCTATGGCTACACCTTC. Protein: CASSLGVVEAQALYGYTF.

The V gene is TRBV7-3, the J gene TRBJ2-1; TRBD2 matches 7 bases. The junction had 7 bases not matched to a gene; V was cut back by 4 bases and J by 4 bases. CDR1 is SGHTA, CDR2 FQGTGA, per germline. The CDR3 totals 15 residues. CDR3 DNA sequence: TGTGCCAGCAGCTCAGAGGGCGGGAGTTACAATGAGCAGTTCTTC. This sequence encodes CASSSEGGSYNEQFF.

J is TRBJ2-5 and V is TRBV2, with 7 bases lining up with TRBD1. CDR3 length: 14 amino acids. Germline-derived CDR1 and CDR2 are SNHLY and FYNNEI. Trimming took 1 base from V and 4 from J; bases not matched to a gene: 3. The CDR3 region has the DNA TGTGCCAGCAGTGAAGGACAGGGTGGAGAGACCCAGTACTTC. Its translation: CASSEGQGGETQYF.